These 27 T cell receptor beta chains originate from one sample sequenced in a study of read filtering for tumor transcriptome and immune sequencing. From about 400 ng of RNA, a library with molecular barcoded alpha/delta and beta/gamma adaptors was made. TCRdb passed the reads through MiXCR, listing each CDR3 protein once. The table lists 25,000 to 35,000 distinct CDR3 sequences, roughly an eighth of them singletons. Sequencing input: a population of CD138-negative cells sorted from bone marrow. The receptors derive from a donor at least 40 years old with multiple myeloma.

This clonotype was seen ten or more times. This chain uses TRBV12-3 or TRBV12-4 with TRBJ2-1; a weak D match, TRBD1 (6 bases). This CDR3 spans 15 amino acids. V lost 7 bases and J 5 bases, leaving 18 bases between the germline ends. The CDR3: CASISSIQGNNEQFF. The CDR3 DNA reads TGTGCCAGCATCTCGTCGATCCAGGGGAACAATGAGCAGTTCTTC.

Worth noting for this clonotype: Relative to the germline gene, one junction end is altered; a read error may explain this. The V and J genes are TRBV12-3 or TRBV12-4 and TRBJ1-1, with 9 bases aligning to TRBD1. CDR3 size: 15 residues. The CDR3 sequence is CAGSKTGGLGTEAFF. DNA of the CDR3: TGTGCCGGCAGTAAGACAGGGGGTCTTGGCACAGAAGCTTTCTTT.

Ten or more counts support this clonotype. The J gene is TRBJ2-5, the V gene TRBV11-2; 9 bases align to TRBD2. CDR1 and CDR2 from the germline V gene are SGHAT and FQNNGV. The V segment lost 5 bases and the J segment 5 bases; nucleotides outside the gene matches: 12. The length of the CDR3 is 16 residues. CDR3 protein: CASSAFRAGGLETQYF. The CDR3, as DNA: TGTGCCAGCAGCGCATTTAGGGCGGGAGGGCTGGAGACCCAGTACTTC.

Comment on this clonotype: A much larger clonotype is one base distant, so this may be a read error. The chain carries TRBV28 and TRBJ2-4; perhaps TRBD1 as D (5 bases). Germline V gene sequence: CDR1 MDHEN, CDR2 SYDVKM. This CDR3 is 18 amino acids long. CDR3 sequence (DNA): TGTGCCGGCAGTGCCTGGCTAAGGGGAATAGGAGCCAAAAACATTCAGTACTTC. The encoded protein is CAGSAWLRGIGAKNIQYF. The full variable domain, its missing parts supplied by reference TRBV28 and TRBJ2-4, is DVKVTQSSRYLVKRTGEKVFLECVQDMDHENMFWYRQDPGLGLRLIYFSYDVKMKEKGDIPEGYSVSREKKERFSLILESASTNQTSMYLCAGSAWLRGIGAKNIQYFGAGTRLSVL.

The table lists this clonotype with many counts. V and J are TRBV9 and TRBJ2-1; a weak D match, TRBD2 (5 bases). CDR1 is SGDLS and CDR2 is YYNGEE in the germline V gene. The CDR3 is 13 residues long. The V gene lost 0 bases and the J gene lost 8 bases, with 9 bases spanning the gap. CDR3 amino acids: CASSVGDSDEQFF. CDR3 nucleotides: TGTGCCAGCAGCGTAGGGGATAGCGATGAGCAGTTCTTC.

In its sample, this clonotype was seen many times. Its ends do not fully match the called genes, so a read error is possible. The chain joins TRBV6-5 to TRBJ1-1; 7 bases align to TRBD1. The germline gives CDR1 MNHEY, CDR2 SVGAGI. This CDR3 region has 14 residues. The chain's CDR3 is CSSSRTGRSTEAFF. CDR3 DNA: TGTTCCAGCAGCCGGACAGGAAGGAGTACTGAAGCTTTCTTT.

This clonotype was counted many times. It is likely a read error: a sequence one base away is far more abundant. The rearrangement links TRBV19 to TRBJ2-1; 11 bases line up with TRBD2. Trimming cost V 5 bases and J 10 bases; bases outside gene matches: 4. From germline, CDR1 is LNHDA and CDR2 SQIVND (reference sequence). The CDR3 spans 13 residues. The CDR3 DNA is TGTGCCAGTAGTTTTGGGACTAGCGGCGAGCAGTTCTTC. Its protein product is CASSFGTSGEQFF.

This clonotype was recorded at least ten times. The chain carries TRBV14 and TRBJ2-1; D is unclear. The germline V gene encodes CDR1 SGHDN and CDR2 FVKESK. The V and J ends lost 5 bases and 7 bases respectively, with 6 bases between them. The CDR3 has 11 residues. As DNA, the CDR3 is TGTGCCAGCAGCAACCAGAATGAGCAGTTCTTC. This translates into CASSNQNEQFF.

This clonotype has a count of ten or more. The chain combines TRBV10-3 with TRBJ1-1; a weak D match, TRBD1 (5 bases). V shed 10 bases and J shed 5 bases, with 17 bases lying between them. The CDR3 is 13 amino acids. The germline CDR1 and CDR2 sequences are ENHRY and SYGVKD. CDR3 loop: CASGDAGRTEAFF. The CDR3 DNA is TGTGCCAGCGGGGACGCAGGAAGGACTGAAGCTTTCTTT.

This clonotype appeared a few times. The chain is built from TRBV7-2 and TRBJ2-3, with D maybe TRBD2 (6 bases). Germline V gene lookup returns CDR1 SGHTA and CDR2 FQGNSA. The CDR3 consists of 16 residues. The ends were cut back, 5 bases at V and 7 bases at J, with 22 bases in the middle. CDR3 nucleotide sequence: TGTGCCAGCAGCATTCAAGGCGGAGGGGATGGTAATACGCAGTATTTT. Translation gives CASSIQGGGDGNTQYF.

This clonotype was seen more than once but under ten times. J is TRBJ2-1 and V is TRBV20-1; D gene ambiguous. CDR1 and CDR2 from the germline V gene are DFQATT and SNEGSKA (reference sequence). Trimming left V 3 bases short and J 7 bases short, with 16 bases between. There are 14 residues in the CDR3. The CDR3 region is CSASVAGLRNEQFF. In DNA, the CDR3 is TGCAGTGCTAGCGTAGCAGGTCTGCGGAATGAGCAGTTCTTC.

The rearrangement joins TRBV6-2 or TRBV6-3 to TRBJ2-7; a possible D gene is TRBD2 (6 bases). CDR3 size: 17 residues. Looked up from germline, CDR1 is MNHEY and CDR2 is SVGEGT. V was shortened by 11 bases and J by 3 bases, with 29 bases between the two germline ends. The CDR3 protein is CACTARARAGDSYEQYF. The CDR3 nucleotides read TGTGCCTGCACCGCCAGGGCCCGAGCGGGCGACAGCTACGAGCAGTACTTC.

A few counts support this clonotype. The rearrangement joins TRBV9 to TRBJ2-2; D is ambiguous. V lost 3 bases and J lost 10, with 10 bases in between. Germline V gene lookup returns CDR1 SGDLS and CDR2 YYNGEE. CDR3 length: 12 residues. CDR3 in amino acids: CASSGKGEELFF. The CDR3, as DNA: TGTGCCAGCAGCGGGAAGGGCGAGGAGCTGTTTTTT.

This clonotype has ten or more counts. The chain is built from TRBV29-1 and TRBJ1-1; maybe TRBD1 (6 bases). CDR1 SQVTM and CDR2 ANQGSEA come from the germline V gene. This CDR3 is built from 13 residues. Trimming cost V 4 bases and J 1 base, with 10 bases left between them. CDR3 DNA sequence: TGCAGCGTTGTTGGACAGACGAACACTGAAGCTTTCTTT. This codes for CSVVGQTNTEAFF.

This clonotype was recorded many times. CDR3 coding DNA: TGTGCCAGCAGCTGGACAGGGGATGAAAAACTGTTTTTT. Translation: CASSWTGDEKLFF. The chain is built from TRBV6-6 and TRBJ1-4; 9 nucleotides agree with TRBD1. Germline lookup yields CDR1 MNHNY and CDR2 SVGAGI (reference sequence). V was clipped by 6 bases and J by 6 bases; unmatched bases: 2. The length of the CDR3 is 13 residues.

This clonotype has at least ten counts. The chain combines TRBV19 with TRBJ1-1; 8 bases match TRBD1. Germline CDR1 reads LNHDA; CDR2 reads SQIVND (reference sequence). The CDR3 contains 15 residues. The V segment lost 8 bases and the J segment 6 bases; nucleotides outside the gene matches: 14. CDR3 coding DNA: TGTGCCAGTTTAAAATTTGGGCAGGGGGCGTCTGAAGCTTTCTTT. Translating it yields CASLKFGQGASEAFF.

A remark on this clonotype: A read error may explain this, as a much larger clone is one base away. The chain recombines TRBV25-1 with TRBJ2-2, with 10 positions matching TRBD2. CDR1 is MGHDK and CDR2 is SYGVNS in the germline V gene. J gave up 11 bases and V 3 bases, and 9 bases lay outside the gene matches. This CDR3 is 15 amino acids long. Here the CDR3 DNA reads TGTGCCAGCAGTGACCTCTTAGCGGGAGGTCGTGAGCTGTTTTTT. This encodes CASSDLLAGGRELFF.

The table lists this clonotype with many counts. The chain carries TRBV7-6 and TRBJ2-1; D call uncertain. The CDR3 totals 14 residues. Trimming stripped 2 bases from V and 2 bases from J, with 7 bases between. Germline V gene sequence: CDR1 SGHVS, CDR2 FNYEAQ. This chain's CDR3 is CASSLSAPYNEQFF. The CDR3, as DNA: TGTGCCAGCAGCTTATCCGCTCCCTACAATGAGCAGTTCTTC.

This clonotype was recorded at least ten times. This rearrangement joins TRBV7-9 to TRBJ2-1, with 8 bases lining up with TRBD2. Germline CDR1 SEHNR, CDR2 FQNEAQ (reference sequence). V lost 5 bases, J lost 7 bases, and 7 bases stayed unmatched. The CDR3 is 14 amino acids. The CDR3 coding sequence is TGTGCCAGCAGCAAGCGGGAGATAGGGAATGAGCAGTTCTTC. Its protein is CASSKREIGNEQFF.

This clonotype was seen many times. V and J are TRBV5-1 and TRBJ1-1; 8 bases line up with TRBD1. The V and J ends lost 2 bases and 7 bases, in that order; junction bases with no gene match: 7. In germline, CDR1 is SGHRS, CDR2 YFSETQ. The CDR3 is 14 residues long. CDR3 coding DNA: TGCGCCAGCAGCTTATACGGGACAGGCCTTGAAGCTTTCTTT. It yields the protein CASSLYGTGLEAFF.

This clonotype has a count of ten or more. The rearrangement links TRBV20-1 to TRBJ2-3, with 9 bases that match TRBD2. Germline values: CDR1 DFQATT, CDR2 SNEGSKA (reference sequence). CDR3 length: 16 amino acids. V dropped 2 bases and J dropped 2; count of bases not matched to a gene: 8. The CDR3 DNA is TGCAGTGCTAGACCTCGGGGCGGGAGGGTCACAGATACGCAGTATTTT. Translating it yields CSARPRGGRVTDTQYF.

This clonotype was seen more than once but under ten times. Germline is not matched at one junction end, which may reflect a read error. This CDR3 is CASGPVWEGQNIEAFF. The CDR3, as DNA: TGTGCTAGTGGCCCCGTTTGGGAGGGTCAGAACATTGAAGCTTTCTTT. The gene calls are TRBV12-5 and TRBJ1-1; D unclear. CDR3 length equals 16 residues. CDR1 and CDR2 from the germline V gene are LGHNT and FRNRAP.

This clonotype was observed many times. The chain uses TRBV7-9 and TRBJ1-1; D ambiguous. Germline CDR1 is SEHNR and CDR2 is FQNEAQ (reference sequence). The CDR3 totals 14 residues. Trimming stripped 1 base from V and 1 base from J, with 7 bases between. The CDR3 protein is CASSLEAENTEAFF. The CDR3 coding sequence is TGTGCCAGCAGCTTAGAAGCGGAGAACACTGAAGCTTTCTTT.

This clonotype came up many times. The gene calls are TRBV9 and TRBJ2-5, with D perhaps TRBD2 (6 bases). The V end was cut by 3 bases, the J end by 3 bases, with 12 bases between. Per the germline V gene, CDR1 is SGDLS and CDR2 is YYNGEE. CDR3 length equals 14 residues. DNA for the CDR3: TGTGCCAGCAGCGCGGGGGTAGCGAAAGAGACCCAGTACTTC. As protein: CASSAGVAKETQYF.

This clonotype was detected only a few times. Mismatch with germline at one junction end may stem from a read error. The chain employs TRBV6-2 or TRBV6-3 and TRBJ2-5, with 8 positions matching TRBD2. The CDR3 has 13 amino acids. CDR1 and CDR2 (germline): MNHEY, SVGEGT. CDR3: CASSYSGRETQHF. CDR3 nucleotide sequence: TGTGCCAGCAGTTACAGCGGGAGAGAGACCCAGCACTTC.

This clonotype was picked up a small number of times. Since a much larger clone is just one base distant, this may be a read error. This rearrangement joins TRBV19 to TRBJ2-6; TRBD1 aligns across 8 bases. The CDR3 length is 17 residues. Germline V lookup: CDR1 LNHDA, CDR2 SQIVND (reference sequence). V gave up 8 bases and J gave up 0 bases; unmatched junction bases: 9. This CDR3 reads CASRQGWGSSGANVLTF. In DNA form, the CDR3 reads TGTGCCAGTCGACAGGGGTGGGGAAGCTCTGGGGCCAACGTCCTGACTTTC.

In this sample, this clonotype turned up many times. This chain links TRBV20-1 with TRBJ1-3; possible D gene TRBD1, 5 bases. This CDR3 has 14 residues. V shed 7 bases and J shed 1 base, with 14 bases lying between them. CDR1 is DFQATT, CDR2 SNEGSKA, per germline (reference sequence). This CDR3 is CSVGAGPSGNTIYF. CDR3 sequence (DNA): TGCAGTGTCGGGGCAGGGCCATCTGGAAACACCATATATTTT.